The entry below gives a single TCR beta chain sequence along with its context. This clonotype was counted only a few times. The antigen it binds to is not known. Per-nucleotide qualities are absent, and no much larger clonotype sits a single base away. The sample comes from a study of vaccination and CD4 T cells after COVID-19 (dated by TCRdb to 2021 to 2024). For context, the study as a whole: Convalescent patients had a positive SARS-CoV-2 result on nasal swab PCR, and of these patients, several had mild disease and one had severe disease. For stimulating the cultures, overlapping spike peptide pools were used, derived from SARS-CoV-2 as well as from the common cold coronaviruses HCoV-NL63, HCoV-OC43 and HCoV-229E. As controls, cultures received a CEFX viral epitope pool (the positive control), an HIV-1 Nef peptide pool (the negative control), or no peptide at all. Post-COVID blood samples were collected from convalescent patients a median of approximately 100 days after diagnosis, with a range of roughly 30 to 170 days. The convalescent cohort included six males and four females, with two Hispanic individuals, seven Caucasians, two Asians and one multiracial person. Each participant got two doses of either the Pfizer-BioNTech BNT162b2 vaccine (n=8) or the Moderna mRNA-1273 vaccine (n=2). The time from the second vaccine dose to post-vaccine blood sampling had a median of roughly 70 days and ranged from 14 to 241 days. In 10 COVID-19 convalescent patients and a handful of infection-naive healthy vaccine recipients, the spike-specific CD4+ TCR repertoire before mRNA vaccination was compared with the repertoire after mRNA vaccination. General study outcomes and caveats: The median number of SARS-CoV-2-reactive clonotypes rose from 21 after infection to some 40 after vaccination, but the change was not significant. The study included relatively few convalescent patients and did not analyze early timepoints after natural infection. Among convalescent patients, a median about 86% of the SARS-CoV-2-reactive clones seen after vaccination appeared only after vaccination, which suggests priming specific to the vaccine. Of the vaccine-specific clones found in convalescent patients, nearly all (304 of 307) were mono-reactive for SARS-CoV-2 spike instead of being cross-reactive with common cold coronaviruses.

Library generation was performed with PCR. At the Johns Hopkins FTIC core, DNA from the cultured CD4+ T cells underwent TCR sequencing with the Oncomine TCR Beta short-read assay. The QIAamp micro DNA kit was used to extract genomic DNA from the cultured CD4+ T cells. Oncomine TCR Beta libraries from cultured CD4+ T cells were pooled with unique dual indexes and sequenced on an Illumina iSeq 100. In the original analysis: Non-productive sequences were filtered out, and CDR3s that did not start with C, did not end with F or W, or were shorter than 7 amino acids were discarded. The MANAFEST web application identified antigen-specific clonotypes by comparing peptide-stimulated wells against reference wells and other culture wells. To be called positive, a clone needed an FDR below 0.05, an odds ratio above 5, and a productive frequency above 0.1% in at least two of three replicate wells. A clonotype was classed as cross-reactive if the clonotype showed significant expansion both in SARS-CoV-2 spike wells and in at least one common cold coronavirus spike condition. Using R version 3.6.1, CDR3 homology was evaluated through Levenshtein distances (stringdist) along with unrooted phylogenetic trees (ape). Using fastp at Q25 and MiXCR, TCRdb reprocessed the public reads and kept productive beta chains. Each entry merges the rows of one CDR3 protein and shows their most common DNA and genes. The V and J calls and clone size come from TCRdb's table, not from the authors' own analysis. In all, the sample holds under 20,000 distinct CDR3 sequences, and 43% of those were seen once. About 6% of the sample is in the top ten clones.

The treatment or condition label of this sample denotes: roughly 11-day PBMC culture with coronavirus spike peptide pools or control peptides (ViraFEST assay). The ViraFEST assay, used in the study, expanded antigen-specific T cells with peptide pools and then identified the expanded clonotypes through TCR sequencing. Positive SARS-CoV-2 PCR tests in the convalescent patients dated from March to December 2020, before Alpha, Beta and Delta variants emerged in the United States. Each well held 1.5 million to 2.5 million PBMCs cultured with roughly 10 ug/ml peptide pools in IMDM containing approximately 5% human AB serum and approximately 10 IU/ml IL-2. Half of the culture medium was replaced with fresh IL-2-containing medium on days 3 and 7. CD4+ T cells were isolated after roughly 10 days of culture through negative selection using the EasySep CD4+ T cell isolation kit. Ficoll-Paque Plus gradient centrifugation was used to isolate PBMCs from whole blood, and the isolated PBMCs were then either used fresh or cryopreserved at -140C. Culture conditions were generally each tested in triplicate wells.

Sequences were derived from CD4+ T cells from blood, cultured in vitro, sampled before SARS-CoV-2 vaccination. The receptor comes from a human donor who had recovered from COVID-19.

The sequenced DNA is TGTGCCAGCAGTGACACGGGACAGCGTGAAGCTTTCTTT. Translation gives CASSDTGQREAFF. The sequence links TRBV6-1 to TRBJ1-1, with TRBD1 identical over 7 junction bases. Looking up the germline V gene yields CDR1 MNHNS and CDR2 SASEGT. Ends trimmed: V by 3 bases, J by 7 bases; bases unmatched to a gene: 5. From the cysteine up to the phenylalanine, the CDR3 has a length of 13 residues. Only the CDR3 DNA stays, 39 bases, in frame from base 1.